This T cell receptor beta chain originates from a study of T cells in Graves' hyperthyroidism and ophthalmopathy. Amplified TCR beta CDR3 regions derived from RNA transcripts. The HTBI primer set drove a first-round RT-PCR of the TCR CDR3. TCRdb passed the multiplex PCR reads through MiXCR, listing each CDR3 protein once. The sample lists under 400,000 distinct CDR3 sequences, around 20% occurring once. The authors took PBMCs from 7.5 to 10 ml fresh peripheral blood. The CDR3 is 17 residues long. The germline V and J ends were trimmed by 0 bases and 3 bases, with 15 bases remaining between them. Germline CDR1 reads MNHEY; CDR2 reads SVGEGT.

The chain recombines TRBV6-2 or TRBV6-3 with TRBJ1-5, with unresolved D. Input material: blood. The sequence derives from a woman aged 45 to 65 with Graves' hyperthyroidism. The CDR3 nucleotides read TGTGCCAGCAGTTACTCGATAGGCGAGGCCTTCAATCAGCCCCAGCATTTT. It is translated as CASSYSIGEAFNQPQHF.